These 20 T cell receptor beta chains share one sample of origin, sequenced in a study of glioma-infiltrating T cells after dendritic cell vaccination. The repertoire was sequenced with immunoSEQ multiplex PCR; TCRdb's copy has only in-frame clones and lacks some. Seen here are about 92,000 clones, just over 85% observed once, and the top ten hold less than 20%. The material was blood, obtained before dendritic cell vaccination. The receptors derive from a human donor with glioblastoma.

The chain joins TRBV28 to TRBJ1-5, with a tentative D call TRBD1 (5 bases). From germline, CDR1 is MDHEN and CDR2 SYDVKM. The CDR3 sequence is 20 residues long. V was clipped by 3 bases and J by 0 bases, with 24 bases between them. The CDR3 region has the DNA TGTGCCAGCAGTTTGGGGGGAGGGACGGCTTACCGATATAGCAATCAGCCCCAGCATTTT. This encodes CASSLGGGTAYRYSNQPQHF.

This clone showed up just once. This chain uses TRBV6-5 with TRBJ1-2; 8 nucleotides align to TRBD1. The J segment lost 7 bases and the V segment lost 2 bases, leaving 9 bases of the junction unmatched. CDR3 length equals 15 residues. From germline, CDR1 is MNHEY and CDR2 SVGAGI. CDR3 in amino acids: CASSYRTGRVVGYTF. In nucleotides, the CDR3 is TGTGCCAGCAGTTACCGGACAGGGAGGGTAGTTGGCTACACCTTC.

The V gene is TRBV6-4, the J gene TRBJ2-5, with 8 bases identical to TRBD1. The CDR3 sequence is 13 residues long. V lost 10 bases to trimming and J lost 4 bases; unmatched junction nucleotides: 8. Germline V gene data show CDR1 as MRHNA and CDR2 as SNTAGT. This CDR3 is CATHGQGGETQYF. CDR3 sequence (DNA): TGTGCCACCCACGGACAGGGTGGAGAGACCCAGTACTTC.

The chain couples TRBV6-5 to TRBJ2-5, with D possibly TRBD2 on 6 matching bases. Trimming took 6 bases from V and 6 from J, leaving 17 bases between them. This CDR3 has 14 residues. Germline CDR1 reads MNHEY; CDR2 reads SVGAGI. DNA of the CDR3: TGTGCCAGCAGCGCCTCAGCGGGCCTGAAGACCCAGTACTTC. This translates into CASSASAGLKTQYF.

This rearrangement joins TRBV29-1 to TRBJ2-7; D unresolved. CDR1 SQVTM and CDR2 ANQGSEA come from the germline V gene. This CDR3 region has 14 residues. Trimming took 1 base from V and 2 from J, leaving 12 bases between them. CDR3 protein: CSVEGAASPYEQYF. The CDR3 DNA reads as TGCAGCGTTGAAGGGGCAGCTTCTCCCTACGAGCAGTACTTC.

The V gene is TRBV5-1, the J gene TRBJ1-5; D might be TRBD1 (6 bases). V lost 0 bases and J lost 7, with 14 bases in between. The V gene's germline CDR1 is SGHRS and CDR2 YFSETQ. The CDR3 spans 15 residues. The CDR3 loop reads CASSLETGKGQPQHF. The CDR3 DNA follows: TGCGCCAGCAGCTTGGAAACAGGGAAGGGCCAGCCCCAGCATTTT.

The genes are TRBV9 and TRBJ2-3, with 8 bases identical to TRBD2. V lost 0 bases, J lost 1 base, and 4 bases stayed unmatched. Germline V gene lookup returns CDR1 SGDLS and CDR2 YYNGEE. The CDR3 is 16 amino acids. CDR3 protein: CASSVAGGFGTDTQYF. The CDR3 coding sequence is TGTGCCAGCAGCGTAGCGGGGGGGTTTGGCACAGATACGCAGTATTTT.

The rearrangement uses TRBV5-1 and TRBJ2-1; 9 nucleotides agree with TRBD1. Unmatched junction bases numbered 7, after V lost 4 bases and J lost 2 bases. Germline V lookup: CDR1 SGHRS, CDR2 YFSETQ. The length of the CDR3 is 16 residues. The CDR3, as DNA: TGCGCCAGCAGCCCAAGACAGGGGGTAACCTACAATGAGCAGTTCTTC. Encoded protein: CASSPRQGVTYNEQFF.

This clone was counted a single time. Here the CDR3 reads CASSQEIRGQPQHF. CDR3 in DNA: TGCGCCAGCAGCCAAGAAATTAGGGGGCAGCCCCAGCATTTT. V gene TRBV4-3 combines with J gene TRBJ1-5; possibly TRBD1 for D (6 bases). The V gene lost 0 bases and the J gene lost 7 bases, with 10 bases spanning the gap. From germline, CDR1 is LGHNA and CDR2 YSLEER. This CDR3 is built from 14 residues.

This rearrangement joins TRBV11-1 to TRBJ2-1; no firm D call. Germline values: CDR1 SGHAT, CDR2 FQDESV (reference sequence). The CDR3 covers 13 residues. Trimming removed 3 bases at V and 6 bases at J, with 9 bases between. The CDR3 bases are TGTGCCAGCAGCTTTTCGCCGGGCAATGAGCAGTTCTTC. This translates into CASSFSPGNEQFF.

The chain combines TRBV15 with TRBJ1-1; a possible D gene is TRBD1 (5 bases). V was trimmed by 0 bases and J by 2 bases, leaving 13 bases between them. The CDR3 loop spans 16 amino acids. The germline gives CDR1 LNHNV, CDR2 YYDKDF (reference sequence). CDR3: CATSRDSQGGNTEAFF. The DNA for the CDR3 is TGTGCCACCAGCAGAGATAGCCAGGGCGGTAACACTGAAGCTTTCTTT.

The V gene is TRBV7-8, the J gene TRBJ1-2; 7 bases align to TRBD1. Germline V gene data show CDR1 as SGHVS and CDR2 as FQNEAQ. The CDR3 is 14 amino acids. J was trimmed by 6 bases and V by 3 bases; bases with no gene match: 7. The CDR3 DNA reads TGTGCCAGCAGCTTCAGAGGACAGGTGGATGGCTACACCTTC. It encodes CASSFRGQVDGYTF.

The chain carries TRBV7-3 and TRBJ2-3; TRBD2 matches at 14 bases. V gave up 5 bases and J gave up 5 bases; unmatched junction bases: 6. This CDR3 spans 16 amino acids. The germline V gene encodes CDR1 SGHTA and CDR2 FQGTGA. CDR3 protein: CASSPTSGGAIDTQYF. DNA of the CDR3: TGTGCCAGCAGCCCGACTAGCGGGGGGGCTATAGATACGCAGTATTTT.

This chain links TRBV5-1 with TRBJ1-1, with 8 nucleotides matching TRBD1. Trimming removed 2 bases from V and 1 base from J; junction bases left unmatched: 1. Germline V CDR1 and CDR2: SGHRS, YFSETQ. This CDR3 contains 14 residues. This CDR3 reads CASSLDRGNTEAFF. DNA of the CDR3: TGCGCCAGCAGCTTAGACAGGGGGAACACTGAAGCTTTCTTT.

CDR3 residues: CASSLVAGGRNEQFF. The CDR3 DNA reads TGCGCCAGCAGCTTGGTAGCGGGGGGGAGGAATGAGCAGTTCTTC. V and J are TRBV5-1 and TRBJ2-1, with 11 bases lining up with TRBD2. Germline CDR1 is SGHRS and CDR2 is YFSETQ. J was trimmed by 7 bases and V by 0 bases; bases with no gene match: 3. This CDR3 region has 15 residues.

The CDR3 DNA reads TGTGCCAGCAGCCCGGGGACAGGGGGACAGCCCCAGCATTTT. As protein: CASSPGTGGQPQHF. The genes are TRBV7-9 and TRBJ1-5; TRBD1 agrees at 11 bases. The V and J ends lost 5 bases and 7 bases, in that order; junction bases with no gene match: 4. The germline V gene encodes CDR1 SEHNR and CDR2 FQNEAQ (reference sequence). This CDR3 region has 14 residues. Full variable domain (missing parts from reference TRBV7-9 and TRBJ1-5): DTGVSQNPRHKITKRGQNVTFRCDPISEHNRLYWYRQTLGQGPEFLTYFQNEAQLEKSRLLSDRFSAERPKGSFSTLEIQRTEQGDSAMYLCASSPGTGGQPQHFGDGTRLSIL.

The rearrangement uses TRBV29-1 and TRBJ2-2; 7 nucleotides agree with TRBD1. V lost 5 bases to trimming and J lost 3 bases; unmatched junction nucleotides: 18. Per the germline V gene, CDR1 is SQVTM and CDR2 is ANQGSEA. CDR3 length: 18 residues. The DNA of the CDR3 is TGCAGCGTTCTCTCCCACAGGGGAGTTTCCATGGACACCGGGGAGCTGTTTTTT. The encoded protein is CSVLSHRGVSMDTGELFF.

The chain carries TRBV19 and TRBJ2-7; 9 positions agree with TRBD2. Trimming took 5 bases from V and 3 from J; bases not matched to a gene: 8. The CDR3 sequence is 15 residues long. Per the germline V gene, CDR1 is LNHDA and CDR2 is SQIVND (reference sequence). CDR3 DNA sequence: TGTGCCAGTAGTCTCCGTAGCGGGAGTCTCTACGAGCAGTACTTC. This codes for CASSLRSGSLYEQYF.

As for this clone: Only one base separates this from a far larger clonotype, so it likely reflects a read error. This chain uses TRBV6-5 with TRBJ1-3, with TRBD1 as a possible D gene (5 bases). This CDR3 contains 14 residues. Germline V gene lookup returns CDR1 MNHEY and CDR2 SVGAGI. CDR3 loop: CTSRPRDAGNTIYF. CDR3 nucleotides: TGTACCAGCAGGCCCAGGGATGCTGGAAACACCATATATTTT.

The genes are TRBV2 and TRBJ1-2; D remains ambiguous. This CDR3 comprises 15 residues. The ends were cut back, 2 bases at V and 6 bases at J, with 16 bases in the middle. The germline V gene encodes CDR1 SNHLY and CDR2 FYNNEI. This CDR3 is CASSELPDGRDGYTF. In DNA form, the CDR3 reads TGTGCCAGCAGTGAACTCCCTGACGGGAGGGATGGCTACACCTTC.